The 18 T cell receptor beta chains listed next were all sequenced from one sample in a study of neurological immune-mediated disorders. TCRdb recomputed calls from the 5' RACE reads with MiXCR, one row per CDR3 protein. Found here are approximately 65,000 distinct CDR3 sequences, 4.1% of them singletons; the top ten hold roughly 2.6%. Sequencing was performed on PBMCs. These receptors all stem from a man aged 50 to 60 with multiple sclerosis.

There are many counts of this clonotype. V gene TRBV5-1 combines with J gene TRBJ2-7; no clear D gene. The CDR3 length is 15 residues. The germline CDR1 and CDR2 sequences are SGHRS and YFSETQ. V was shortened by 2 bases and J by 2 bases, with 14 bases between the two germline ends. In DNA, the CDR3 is TGCGCCAGCAGCTTAATAGTCGGCAGTGCCTACGAGCAGTACTTC. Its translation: CASSLIVGSAYEQYF.

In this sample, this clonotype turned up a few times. CDR3 sequence (DNA): TGCGCCAGCAGCATGGGGGTACAGGGATCCGCTGAAGCTTTCTTT. Its translation is CASSMGVQGSAEAFF. The chain couples TRBV5-1 to TRBJ1-1; D is possibly TRBD1 (6 bases). CDR1 and CDR2 from the germline V gene are SGHRS and YFSETQ. Trimming removed 4 bases at V and 6 bases at J, with 19 bases between. This CDR3 has 15 residues. Looking up the rest from reference TRBV5-1 and TRBJ1-1 gives the full variable domain: KAGVTQTPRYLIKTRGQQVTLSCSPISGHRSVSWYQQTPGQGLQFLFEYFSETQRNKGNFPGRFSGRQFSNSRSEMNVSTLELGDSALYLCASSMGVQGSAEAFFGQGTRLTVV.

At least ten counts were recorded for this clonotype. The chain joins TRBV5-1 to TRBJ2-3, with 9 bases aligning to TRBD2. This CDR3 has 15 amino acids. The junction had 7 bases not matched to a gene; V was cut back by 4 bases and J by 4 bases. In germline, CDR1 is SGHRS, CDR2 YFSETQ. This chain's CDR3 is CASSRASGAADTQYF. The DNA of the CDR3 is TGCGCCAGCAGCCGGGCTAGCGGGGCCGCAGATACGCAGTATTTT.

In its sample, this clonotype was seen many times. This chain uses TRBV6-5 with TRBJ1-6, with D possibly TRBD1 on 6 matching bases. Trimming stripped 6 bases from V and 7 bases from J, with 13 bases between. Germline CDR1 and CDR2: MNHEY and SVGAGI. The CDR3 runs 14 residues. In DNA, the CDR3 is TGTGCCAGCAGACTGACAGGAGGGAATTCACCCCTCCACTTT. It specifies CASRLTGGNSPLHF.

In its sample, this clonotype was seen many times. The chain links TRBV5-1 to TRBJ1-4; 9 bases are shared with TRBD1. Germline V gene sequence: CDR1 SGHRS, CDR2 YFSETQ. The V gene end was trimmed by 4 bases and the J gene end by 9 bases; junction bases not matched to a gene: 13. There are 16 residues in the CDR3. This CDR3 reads CASSTETGTGSKKLFF. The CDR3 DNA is TGCGCCAGCAGCACCGAGACCGGGACAGGGTCAAAAAAACTGTTTTTT.

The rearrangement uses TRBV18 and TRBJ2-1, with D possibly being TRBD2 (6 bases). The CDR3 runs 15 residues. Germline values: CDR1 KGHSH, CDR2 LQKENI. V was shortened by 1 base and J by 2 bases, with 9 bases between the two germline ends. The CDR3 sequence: CASSPRGVPYNEQFF. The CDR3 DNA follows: TGTGCCAGCTCACCACGGGGGGTCCCCTACAATGAGCAGTTCTTC.

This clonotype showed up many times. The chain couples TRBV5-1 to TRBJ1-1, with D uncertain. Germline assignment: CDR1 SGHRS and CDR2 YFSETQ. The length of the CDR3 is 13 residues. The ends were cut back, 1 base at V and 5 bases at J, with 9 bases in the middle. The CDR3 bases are TGCGCCAGCAGCTTGTCCTCGTTTACTGAAGCTTTCTTT. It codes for CASSLSSFTEAFF.

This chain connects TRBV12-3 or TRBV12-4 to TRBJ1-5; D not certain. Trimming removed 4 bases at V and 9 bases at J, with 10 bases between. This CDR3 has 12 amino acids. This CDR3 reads CASSYGEGPQHF. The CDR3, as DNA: TGTGCCAGCAGTTACGGGGAGGGGCCCCAGCATTTT.

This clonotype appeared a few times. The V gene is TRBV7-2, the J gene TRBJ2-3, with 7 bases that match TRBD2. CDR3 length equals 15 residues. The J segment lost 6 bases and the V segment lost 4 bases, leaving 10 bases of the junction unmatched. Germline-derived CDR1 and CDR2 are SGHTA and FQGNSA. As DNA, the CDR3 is TGTGCCAGCAGCTCCCAGACTAGCTGGCTCGATACGCAGTATTTT. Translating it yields CASSSQTSWLDTQYF.

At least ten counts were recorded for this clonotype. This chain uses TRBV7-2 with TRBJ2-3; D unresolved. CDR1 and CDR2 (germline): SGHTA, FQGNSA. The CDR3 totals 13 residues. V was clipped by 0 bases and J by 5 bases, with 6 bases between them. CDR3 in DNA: TGTGCCAGCAGCTTAGCTGGCAGAGATACGCAGTATTTT. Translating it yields CASSLAGRDTQYF.

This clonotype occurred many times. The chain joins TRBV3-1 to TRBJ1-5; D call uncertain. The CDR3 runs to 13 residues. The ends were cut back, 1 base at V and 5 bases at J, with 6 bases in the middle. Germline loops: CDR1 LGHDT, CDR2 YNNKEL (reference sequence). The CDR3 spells CASSQAEHQPQHF. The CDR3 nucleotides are TGTGCCAGCAGCCAAGCTGAGCATCAGCCCCAGCATTTT.

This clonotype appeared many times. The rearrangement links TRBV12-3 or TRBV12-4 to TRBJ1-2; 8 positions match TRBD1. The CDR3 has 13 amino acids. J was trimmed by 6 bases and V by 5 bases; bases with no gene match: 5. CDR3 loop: CASSAQTGDGYTF. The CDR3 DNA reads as TGTGCCAGCAGTGCACAGACAGGGGATGGCTACACCTTC.

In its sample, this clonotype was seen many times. The CDR3 DNA reads as TGCAGTGCTAGCCTCCTTGGACGAAACACAGATACGCAGTATTTT. Translated, it gives CSASLLGRNTDTQYF. The rearrangement joins TRBV20-1 to TRBJ2-3; D unclear. CDR3 length equals 15 residues. Germline lookup yields CDR1 DFQATT and CDR2 SNEGSKA (reference sequence). V lost 3 bases and J 2 bases, leaving 15 bases between the germline ends.

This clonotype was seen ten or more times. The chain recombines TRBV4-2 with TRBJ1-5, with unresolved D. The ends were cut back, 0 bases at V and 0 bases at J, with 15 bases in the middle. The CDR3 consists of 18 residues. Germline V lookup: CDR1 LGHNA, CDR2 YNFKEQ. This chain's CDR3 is CASSQDFQVGNSNQPQHF. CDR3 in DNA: TGTGCCAGCAGCCAAGACTTCCAGGTTGGGAATAGCAATCAGCCCCAGCATTTT.

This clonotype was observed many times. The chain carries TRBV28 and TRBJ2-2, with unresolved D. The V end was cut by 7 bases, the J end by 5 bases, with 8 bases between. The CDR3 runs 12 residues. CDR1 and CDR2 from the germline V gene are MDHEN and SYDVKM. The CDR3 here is CASTGPTGELFF. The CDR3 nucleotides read TGTGCCAGCACGGGTCCGACCGGGGAGCTGTTTTTT.

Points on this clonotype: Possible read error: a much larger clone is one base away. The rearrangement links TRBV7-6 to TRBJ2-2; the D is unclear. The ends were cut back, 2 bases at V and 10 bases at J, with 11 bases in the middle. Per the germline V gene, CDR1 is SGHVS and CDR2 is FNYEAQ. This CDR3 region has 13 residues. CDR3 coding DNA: TGTGCCAGCAGCTTAAGTATAGTGTCGGAGCTGTTTTTT. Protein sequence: CASSLSIVSELFF.

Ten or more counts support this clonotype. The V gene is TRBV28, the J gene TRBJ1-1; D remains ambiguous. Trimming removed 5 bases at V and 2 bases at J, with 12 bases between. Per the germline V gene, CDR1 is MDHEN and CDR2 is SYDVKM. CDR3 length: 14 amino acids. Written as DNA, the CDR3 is TGTGCCAGCAGTCCCACCCCCCTAAACACTGAAGCTTTCTTT. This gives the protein CASSPTPLNTEAFF.

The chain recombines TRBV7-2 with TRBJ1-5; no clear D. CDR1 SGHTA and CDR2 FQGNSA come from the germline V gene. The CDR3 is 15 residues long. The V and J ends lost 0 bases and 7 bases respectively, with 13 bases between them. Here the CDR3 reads CASSLALRVLQPQHF. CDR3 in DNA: TGTGCCAGCAGCTTAGCGCTAAGGGTGTTACAGCCCCAGCATTTT.